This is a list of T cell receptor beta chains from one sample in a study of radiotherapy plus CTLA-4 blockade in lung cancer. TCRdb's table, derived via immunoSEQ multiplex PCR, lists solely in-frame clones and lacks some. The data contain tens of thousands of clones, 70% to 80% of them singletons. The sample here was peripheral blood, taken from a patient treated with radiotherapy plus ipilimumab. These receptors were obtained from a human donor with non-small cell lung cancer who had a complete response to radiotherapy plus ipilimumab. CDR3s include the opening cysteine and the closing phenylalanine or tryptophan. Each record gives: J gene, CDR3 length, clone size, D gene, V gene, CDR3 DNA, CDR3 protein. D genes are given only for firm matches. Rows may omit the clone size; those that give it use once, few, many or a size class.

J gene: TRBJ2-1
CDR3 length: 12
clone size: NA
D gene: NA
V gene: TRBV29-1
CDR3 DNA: TGCAGCGTTTCAGGTGTATACAATGAGCAGTTCTTC
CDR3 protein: CSVSGVYNEQFF

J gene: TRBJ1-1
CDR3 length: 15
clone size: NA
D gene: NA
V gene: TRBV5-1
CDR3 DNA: TGCGCCAGCAGCTTGGGCCCGGGATTTAGCACTGAAGCTTTCTTT
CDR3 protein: CASSLGPGFSTEAFF

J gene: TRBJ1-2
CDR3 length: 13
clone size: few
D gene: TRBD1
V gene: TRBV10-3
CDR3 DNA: TGTGCCATCAGTACAGGGGAAGGGCATGGCTACACCTTC
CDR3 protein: CAISTGEGHGYTF

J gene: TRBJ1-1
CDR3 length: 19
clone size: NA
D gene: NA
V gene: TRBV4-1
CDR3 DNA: TGCGCCAGCAGCTCCTCCTGGTCTAGCCAAGGGGACTGGAACACTGAAGCTTTCTTT
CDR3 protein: CASSSSWSSQGDWNTEAFF

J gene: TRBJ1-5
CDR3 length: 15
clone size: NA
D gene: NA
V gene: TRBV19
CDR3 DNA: TGTGCCAGTAGTCTACAGGGTATCAGCAATCAGCCCCAGCATTTT
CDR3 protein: CASSLQGISNQPQHF

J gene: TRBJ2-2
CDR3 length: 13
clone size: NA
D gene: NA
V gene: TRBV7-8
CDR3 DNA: TGTGCCAGCAGTCCTGGGCAAGACGGGGAGCTGTTTTTT
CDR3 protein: CASSPGQDGELFF

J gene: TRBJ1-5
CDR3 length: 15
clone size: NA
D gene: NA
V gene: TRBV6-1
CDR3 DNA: TGTGCCAGCACATGGGCCGGGGGAAGCAATCAGCCCCAGCATTTT
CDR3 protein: CASTWAGGSNQPQHF

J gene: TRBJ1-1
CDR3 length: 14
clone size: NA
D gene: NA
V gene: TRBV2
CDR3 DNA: TGTGCCAGCAGTCGGACACAGAGAGACACTGAAGCTTTCTTT
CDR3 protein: CASSRTQRDTEAFF

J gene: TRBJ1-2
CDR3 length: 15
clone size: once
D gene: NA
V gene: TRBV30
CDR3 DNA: TGTGCCTGGAGTTTCATGACAGCCCCCTTATATGGCTACACCTTC
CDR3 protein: CAWSFMTAPLYGYTF

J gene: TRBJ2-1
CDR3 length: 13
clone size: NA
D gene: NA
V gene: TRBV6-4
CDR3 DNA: TGTGCCAGCAGTCCGGTCCCCTACAATGAGCAGTTCTTC
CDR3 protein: CASSPVPYNEQFF

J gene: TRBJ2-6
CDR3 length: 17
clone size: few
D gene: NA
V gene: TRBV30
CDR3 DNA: TGTGCCTGGAGTGGCGACGTTGCAGGATCTGGGGCCAACGTCCTGACTTTC
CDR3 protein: CAWSGDVAGSGANVLTF

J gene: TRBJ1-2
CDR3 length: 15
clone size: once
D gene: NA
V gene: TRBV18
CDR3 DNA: TGTGCCAGCTCACCTGGAGGGGCAGGGCGTCGGGGCTACACCTTC
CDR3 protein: CASSPGGAGRRGYTF